This T cell receptor (beta chain) was sequenced for a study of T cell repertoires in cytomegalovirus infection. MiXCR, applied by TCRdb to the reads, yields one record per CDR3 protein. The data show approximately 1,000,000 distinct CDR3 sequences, approximately 30% seen once. A word on this clonotype: The target antigen is unknown.

The length of the CDR3 is 16 residues. The trim removed 0 bases at V and 5 bases at J, leaving 4 bases unmatched. Germline CDR1 is LGHNA and CDR2 is YNFKEQ. This TCR was sampled from a human donor in good health (CMV status not recorded). Some clones in this sample may be carry-over from other donors' samples. Sequenced material: cultured CD8+ T cells from PBMCs, taken from culture after CMV antigen stimulation. The V call is TRBV4-2, the J call TRBJ1-6; the match to TRBD1 covers 7 bases. The CDR3 bases are TGTGCCAGCAGCCAAGAGTGGGGACAGAATAATTCACCCCTCCACTTT. Amino acid sequence: CASSQEWGQNNSPLHF.